These T cell receptor beta chains were read from a single sample in a study of T cells expressing NK-cell markers. TCRdb re-called the 5' RACE reads and gives one entry per CDR3 protein, without DNA. This sample's clone table lists roughly 420,000 distinct CDR3 sequences. The specimen was blood T cells: a sorted CD56 or NKG2C T cell subset, CD4+ or CD8+ T cells, or bulk PBMC T cells (not recorded which). All receptors come from a woman aged 18 to 75 in good health. CDR3s include the opening cysteine and the closing phenylalanine or tryptophan.

14 | TRBJ2-3 | TRBV5-4 | CASKGQASTDTQYF
13 | TRBJ1-5 | TRBV19 | CASSDRGNQPQHF
14 | TRBJ1-2 | TRBV5-1 | CASSLEQDYYGYTF
14 | TRBJ2-7 | TRBV20-1 | CSASFGLGSYEQYF
17 | TRBJ2-1 | TRBV19 | CASSISLWRAVGNEQFF
17 | TRBJ2-7 | TRBV7-8 | CASSPGLAGTYSYEQYF
16 | TRBJ1-6 | TRBV11-2 | CASSLVATKKNSPLHF
11 | TRBJ2-1 | TRBV19 | CASIQLGEQFF
16 | TRBJ2-7 | TRBV7-2 | CASSLDSAGEPYEQYF
13 | TRBJ2-2 | TRBV29-1 | CSARGRGDGELFF
17 | TRBJ2-2 | TRBV6-5 | CASSSSSARSNTGELFF
19 | TRBJ2-6 | TRBV11-2 | CASSRTGQGNQGGANVLTF
16 | TRBJ2-3 | TRBV7-2 | CASSPGAGAGTDTQYF
13 | TRBJ1-5 | TRBV6-2/TRBV6-3 | CASSSPVPAPQHF
13 | TRBJ2-4 | TRBV28 | CASSLLDKNIQYF
12 | TRBJ1-4 | TRBV28 | CASSRGPEKLFF
16 | TRBJ2-1 | TRBV27 | CASSSRTSGAYNEQFF
17 | TRBJ2-5 | TRBV4-3 | CASSQDPGAGPQETQYF
15 | TRBJ1-2 | TRBV12-3/TRBV12-4 | CASSFGQGGSYGYTF
14 | TRBJ1-1 | TRBV29-1 | CSAAGGTGGTEAFF
13 | TRBJ1-2 | TRBV5-1 | CASSLDRPYGYTF
13 | TRBJ1-2 | TRBV12-3/TRBV12-4 | CASSLVGRYGYTF
15 | TRBJ1-1 | TRBV10-3 | CAIQPGLEGRTEAFF
15 | TRBJ2-7 | TRBV9 | CASSEGLSPSYEQYF
15 | TRBJ2-1 | TRBV5-6 | CASASGPSSYNEQFF
15 | TRBJ2-1 | TRBV20-1 | CSARISASSYNEQFF
16 | TRBJ2-5 | TRBV6-2/TRBV6-3 | CASSYSVTGSQETQYF
14 | TRBJ2-3 | TRBV18 | CASSPPAGWDTQYF
15 | TRBJ2-3 | TRBV27 | CASSVSGGALDTQYF
12 | TRBJ2-7 | TRBV7-2 | CASSSPSDEQYF
15 | TRBJ2-5 | TRBV30 | CAWNRDRGLQETQYF
16 | TRBJ2-1 | TRBV18 | CASSPVVGQGGNEQFF
15 | TRBJ2-1 | TRBV18 | CASSTRTSGTYEQFF
12 | TRBJ1-1 | TRBV4-3 | CASSQSDTEAFF
16 | TRBJ2-1 | TRBV6-2/TRBV6-3 | CAGGDRGRESYNEQFF
15 | TRBJ2-3 | TRBV10-3 | CAISESGGSENTQYF
15 | TRBJ2-2 | TRBV2 | CASSEQGRDTGELFF
17 | TRBJ2-3 | TRBV6-1 | CASRKILAGEKADTQYF
14 | TRBJ2-3 | TRBV11-2 | CASSFERGLYTQYF
13 | TRBJ2-1 | TRBV20-1 | CSAQGFSLLGQFF
14 | TRBJ2-2 | TRBV9 | CASSGRSNTGELFF
16 | TRBJ2-3 | TRBV9 | CASSVYLRLSTDTQYF
13 | TRBJ2-1 | TRBV20-1 | CSAKREGLREQFF
13 | TRBJ2-3 | TRBV12-3/TRBV12-4 | CASRVRAGHTQYF
15 | TRBJ2-1 | TRBV29-1 | CSVGPGEGGYNEQFF
19 | TRBJ2-3 | TRBV14 | CASSPVPGQGQGFTDTQYF
15 | TRBJ2-7 | TRBV12-3/TRBV12-4 | CASSLGAGVSYEQYF
13 | TRBJ2-1 | TRBV5-1 | CASSGGRVWEQFF
13 | TRBJ2-7 | TRBV3-1 | CASSQGWAGTQYF
14 | TRBJ2-1 | TRBV27 | CASSLLTGHNEQFF
16 | TRBJ2-7 | TRBV9 | CASSVGLLSVGDEQYF
15 | TRBJ2-1 | TRBV12-3/TRBV12-4 | CASGIRGGRDNEQFF
14 | TRBJ1-1 | TRBV28 | CASSLETQRTEAFF
14 | TRBJ1-5 | TRBV7-2 | CASSMTGGNWPQHF
15 | TRBJ1-3 | TRBV5-1 | CASSLNGNSGNTIYF
15 | TRBJ2-2 | TRBV5-1 | CASSFVVGGTGELFF
13 | TRBJ2-2 | TRBV23-1 | CASSQSKGRELFF